This entry lists 21 T cell receptor beta chains sequenced from one sample in a study of cytomegalovirus exposure and HLA in healthy donors. Vbeta (60) and Jbeta (13) primers were used in the PCR. This table comes from immunoSEQ multiplex PCR, and its TCRdb copy is limited to in-frame clones, with some not included. Of approximately 200,000 clones listed, 70% to 75% are singletons. Sequenced: PBMCs. These receptors were obtained from a woman in her 30s in good health and CMV-seropositive.

The chain couples TRBV28 to TRBJ2-1; possibly TRBD2 for D (5 bases). The CDR3 is made up of 15 amino acids. Germline V CDR1 and CDR2: MDHEN, SYDVKM. V gave up 3 bases and J gave up 4 bases, with 13 bases separating them. The CDR3, as DNA: TGTGCCAGCAGTTTCCATCCAGAGGGTTACAATGAGCAGTTCTTC. The encoded protein is CASSFHPEGYNEQFF.

J is TRBJ1-4 and V is TRBV7-9; D call uncertain. V lost 5 bases, J lost 0 bases, and 13 bases lay in between. This CDR3 has 16 residues. CDR1 is SEHNR, CDR2 FQNEAQ, per germline (reference sequence). In nucleotides, the CDR3 is TGTGCCAGCAGCCCGCGACGGACTGCAACTAATGAAAAACTGTTTTTT. Translating gives CASSPRRTATNEKLFF. Together with reference TRBV7-9 and TRBJ1-4, the CDR3 gives the full variable domain: DTGVSQNPRHKITKRGQNVTFRCDPISEHNRLYWYRQTLGQGPEFLTYFQNEAQLEKSRLLSDRFSAERPKGSFSTLEIQRTEQGDSAMYLCASSPRRTATNEKLFFGSGTQLSVL.

The gene calls are TRBV19 and TRBJ1-5; D is unclear. The germline CDR1 and CDR2 sequences are LNHDA and SQIVND (reference sequence). There are 15 residues in the CDR3. The germline V and J ends were trimmed by 3 bases and 6 bases, with 15 bases remaining between them. Here the CDR3 reads CASSIGSEVGQPQHF. The CDR3 bases are TGTGCCAGTAGTATTGGTTCCGAGGTCGGTCAGCCCCAGCATTTT.

This chain uses TRBV14 with TRBJ2-7; TRBD2 agrees at 12 bases. Looked up from germline, CDR1 is SGHDN and CDR2 is FVKESK. The CDR3 totals 15 residues. The trim removed 3 bases at V and 3 bases at J, leaving 3 bases unmatched. CDR3 residues: CASSQLAGGFYEQYF. CDR3 bases: TGTGCCAGCAGCCAGCTAGCGGGAGGGTTCTACGAGCAGTACTTC.

This clone occurred a few times. Additional DNA sequences in this sample encode the identical CDR3. V usage is TRBV7-2 and J usage is TRBJ2-7, with 7 bases fitting TRBD2. With 3 bases clipped from V and 1 base from J, the junction kept 0 bases outside the gene matches. Germline-derived CDR1 and CDR2 are SGHTA and FQGNSA. The CDR3 totals 13 residues. The CDR3 loop is CASSFGGSYEQYF. CDR3 nucleotide sequence: TGTGCCAGCAGCTTCGGGGGGTCCTACGAGCAGTACTTC.

The table lists this clone with a few counts. The CDR3 nucleotides are TGTGCCAGCAGTTTAACGGTTTTCTACGAGCAGTACTTC. It encodes CASSLTVFYEQYF. J is TRBJ2-7 and V is TRBV27; D call uncertain. The germline V gene has CDR1 MNHEY and CDR2 SMNVEV (reference sequence). Trimming took off 2 bases at V and 3 bases at J, with 8 bases between the two ends. CDR3 length: 13 residues.

V and J are TRBV7-6 and TRBJ2-7; 13 nucleotides agree with TRBD2. The germline V gene encodes CDR1 SGHVS and CDR2 FNYEAQ. This CDR3 spans 18 amino acids. The ends lost 2 bases at V and 4 bases at J; junction bases unmatched: 11. The CDR3 loop reads CASSLSGGKLAGGYEQYF. In DNA form, the CDR3 reads TGTGCCAGCAGCTTAAGTGGGGGGAAACTAGCGGGAGGGTACGAGCAGTACTTC.

Only one count was recorded for this clone. The chain uses TRBV27 and TRBJ2-2, with 9 bases aligning to TRBD1. The CDR3 is made up of 16 amino acids. Germline V gene lookup returns CDR1 MNHEY and CDR2 SMNVEV (reference sequence). V trimming: 6 bases; J trimming: 7 bases; junction bases outside the gene matches: 12. The CDR3 DNA reads TGTGCCAGCAGGCAATCGGGACAGGGAGGAATCGGGGAGCTGTTTTTT. Protein sequence: CASRQSGQGGIGELFF.

The chain joins TRBV4-2 to TRBJ2-5; 9 nucleotides agree with TRBD2. The CDR3 has 18 amino acids. Trimming took 0 bases from V and 4 from J; bases not matched to a gene: 12. Per germline, CDR1 LGHNA and CDR2 YNFKEQ. In nucleotides, the CDR3 is TGTGCCAGCAGCCAAGATGTAGGGCGGGAGGGCCTGAGAGAGACCCAGTACTTC. Translated: CASSQDVGREGLRETQYF.

This clone was seen a few times. The chain combines TRBV15 with TRBJ1-5; TRBD1 is a possible D gene (6 bases). V lost 3 bases and J lost 8, with 11 bases in between. CDR3 length: 13 residues. In germline, CDR1 is LNHNV, CDR2 YYDKDF (reference sequence). CDR3 sequence: CATSRDRGEPQHF. In DNA, the CDR3 is TGTGCCACCAGCAGGGACAGAGGGGAGCCCCAGCATTTT.

The genes are TRBV27 and TRBJ2-7, with TRBD1 as a possible D gene (5 bases). V was trimmed by 4 bases and J by 2 bases, leaving 9 bases between them. Germline loops: CDR1 MNHEY, CDR2 SMNVEV (reference sequence). This CDR3 comprises 13 residues. The CDR3 loop is CASSSQGPYEQYF. CDR3 bases: TGTGCCAGCAGTTCTCAGGGCCCCTACGAGCAGTACTTC.

This clone was seen a single time. The chain is built from TRBV7-2 and TRBJ2-7; no clear D. The V and J ends lost 2 bases and 3 bases respectively, with 8 bases between them. Germline CDR1 SGHTA, CDR2 FQGNSA. The CDR3 loop spans 13 amino acids. CDR3 DNA sequence: TGTGCCAGCAGCTTAAACAGAGACTACGAGCAGTACTTC. It specifies CASSLNRDYEQYF.

This rearrangement joins TRBV29-1 to TRBJ2-1, with D uncertain. Germline CDR1 reads SQVTM; CDR2 reads ANQGSEA. V was trimmed by 7 bases and J by 5 bases, leaving 9 bases between them. The CDR3 is 11 amino acids. The CDR3 DNA reads TGCAGCGGGGCAGCTGACAATGAGCAGTTCTTC. The encoded protein is CSGAADNEQFF.

This clone has only a few counts. The chain uses TRBV19 and TRBJ1-1; no reliable D call. The CDR3 contains 14 residues. With 6 bases removed from V and 1 base from J, the gap between germline ends came to 12 bases. The V gene's germline CDR1 is LNHDA and CDR2 SQIVND (reference sequence). The DNA for the CDR3 is TGTGCCAGTAGGAGGCCGGATGGGAACACTGAAGCTTTCTTT. Its translation is CASRRPDGNTEAFF.

The CDR3 here is CASSLRQGRLHEQYF. The CDR3 coding sequence is TGTGCCAGCAGCCTCCGACAGGGACGGTTACACGAGCAGTACTTC. The chain is built from TRBV14 and TRBJ2-7; 7 nucleotides match TRBD1. The V segment lost 4 bases and the J segment 5 bases; nucleotides outside the gene matches: 11. Germline V gene sequence: CDR1 SGHDN, CDR2 FVKESK. This CDR3 spans 15 amino acids.

The rearrangement uses TRBV29-1 and TRBJ2-7; 13 bases are shared with TRBD2. The CDR3 is 17 residues long. The J segment lost 0 bases and the V segment lost 1 base, leaving 6 bases of the junction unmatched. Germline CDR1 reads SQVTM; CDR2 reads ANQGSEA. The CDR3 DNA reads TGCAGCGTTGAAGCTCCGGGACTAGCGGGGACCTCCTACGAGCAGTACTTC. It translates to CSVEAPGLAGTSYEQYF.

This clone occurred a few times. The rearrangement uses TRBV6-5 and TRBJ1-5; 11 bases fit TRBD1. Germline V gene lookup returns CDR1 MNHEY and CDR2 SVGAGI. V shed 4 bases, J shed 5 bases, and the junction held 4 bases outside the gene matches. The CDR3 runs to 15 residues. CDR3 nucleotides: TGTGCCAGCAGTTGGACAGGGGGCATCGATCAGCCCCAGCATTTT. Protein sequence: CASSWTGGIDQPQHF.

This chain uses TRBV11-3 with TRBJ2-2, with 10 bases identical to TRBD1. V lost 1 base to trimming and J lost 3 bases; unmatched junction nucleotides: 11. Per germline, CDR1 SGHNT and CDR2 YENEEA. The CDR3 sequence is 19 residues long. CDR3 in amino acids: CASSLGGGTGDYYTGELFF. Here the CDR3 DNA reads TGTGCCAGCAGCTTAGGGGGCGGGACAGGGGATTACTACACCGGGGAGCTGTTTTTT.

This chain connects TRBV29-1 to TRBJ2-3, with TRBD1 matching over 8 bases. The germline gives CDR1 SQVTM, CDR2 ANQGSEA. The trim removed 6 bases at V and 4 bases at J, leaving 9 bases unmatched. The CDR3 totals 14 residues. CDR3 sequence reads: CSVEAGGMADTQYF. The CDR3 nucleotides are TGCAGCGTAGAGGCAGGGGGCATGGCAGATACGCAGTATTTT.

This sequence joins TRBV5-1 and TRBJ2-1; 12 bases match TRBD2. Per the germline V gene, CDR1 is SGHRS and CDR2 is YFSETQ. The CDR3 has 15 residues. J lost 5 bases, V lost 1 base, and 1 base had no gene match. Here the CDR3 reads CASSLTSGRNNEQFF. The CDR3 DNA sequence: TGCGCCAGCAGCTTGACTAGCGGGAGGAACAATGAGCAGTTCTTC.

V and J are TRBV4-1 and TRBJ1-1; 7 bases fit TRBD1. Unmatched junction bases numbered 11, after V lost 4 bases and J lost 0 bases. This CDR3 has 17 residues. CDR1 and CDR2 (germline): MGHRA, YSYEKL. CDR3 loop: CASSPLYTGVLNTEAFF. The CDR3, as DNA: TGCGCCAGCAGCCCCTTATATACAGGGGTATTGAACACTGAAGCTTTCTTT.